One and the same sample provided the 13 T cell receptor beta chains below, sequenced in a study of blood T cell repertoires in COVID-19. The table came from immunoSEQ multiplex PCR; TCRdb's copy has only in-frame clones and leaves some out. This sample carries about 130,000 clones, around nine tenths of them seen once, and the ten largest clones take over 10%. What was sequenced was peripheral blood. These receptors came from a woman in her 70s with COVID-19, enrolled during active disease.

This chain links TRBV5-1 with TRBJ1-4, with 8 nucleotides matching TRBD1. The V and J ends lost 3 bases and 6 bases, in that order; junction bases with no gene match: 4. There are 14 residues in the CDR3. Germline V gives CDR1 SGHRS, CDR2 YFSETQ. CDR3 bases: TGCGCCAGCAGCTCCACAGGGGGAGATGAAAAACTGTTTTTT. This translates into CASSSTGGDEKLFF.

This clone appeared once. The chain recombines TRBV7-8 with TRBJ1-1; maybe TRBD1 (6 bases). In germline, CDR1 is SGHVS, CDR2 FQNEAQ. V dropped 7 bases and J dropped 10 bases, with 22 bases sitting between them. This CDR3 is built from 14 residues. The CDR3 DNA sequence: TGTGCCAGCAAGGCTGGGACACAGGTCGGAGTAGCTTTCTTT. Amino acids: CASKAGTQVGVAFF.

The chain is built from TRBV2 and TRBJ1-2; TRBD1 aligns across 8 bases. Germline V gene data show CDR1 as SNHLY and CDR2 as FYNNEI. This CDR3 spans 14 amino acids. Trimming took 6 bases from V and 5 from J; bases not matched to a gene: 8. The CDR3 region is CASRAGGRDYGYTF. The CDR3 DNA sequence: TGTGCCAGCAGAGCAGGGGGCCGAGATTATGGCTACACCTTC.

The chain recombines TRBV2 with TRBJ2-2, with 14 bases aligning to TRBD2. The V gene's germline CDR1 is SNHLY and CDR2 FYNNEI. The CDR3 is 17 residues long. The V and J ends lost 7 bases and 2 bases, in that order; junction bases with no gene match: 6. CDR3 protein: CASTRLAGGSNTGELFF. The CDR3 bases are TGTGCCAGCACCCGACTAGCGGGGGGGAGTAACACCGGGGAGCTGTTTTTT.

This rearrangement joins TRBV5-1 to TRBJ2-1; TRBD2 matches 7 bases. The CDR3 loop spans 15 amino acids. With V trimmed by 5 bases and J by 4 bases, 9 bases remained unmatched. CDR1 SGHRS and CDR2 YFSETQ come from the germline V gene. In nucleotides, the CDR3 is TGCGCCAGCAGTACAGTGGGGGGGATATACAATGAGCAGTTCTTC. Amino acids: CASSTVGGIYNEQFF.

The chain employs TRBV5-1 and TRBJ1-3; D unresolved. The CDR3 sequence is 14 residues long. The V and J ends lost 4 bases and 4 bases respectively, with 12 bases between them. CDR1 and CDR2 from the germline V gene are SGHRS and YFSETQ. The CDR3: CASSPEAGGNTIYF. The DNA for the CDR3 is TGCGCCAGCAGCCCGGAGGCGGGAGGAAACACCATATATTTT.

This chain uses TRBV7-9 with TRBJ1-1, with 9 bases lining up with TRBD1. This CDR3 has 16 residues. The trim removed 1 base at V and 1 base at J, leaving 4 bases unmatched. Germline-derived CDR1 and CDR2 are SEHNR and FQNEAQ (reference sequence). CDR3 sequence (DNA): TGTGCCAGCAGCTTAGTGTCGGGACAGGGGAACACTGAAGCTTTCTTT. This encodes CASSLVSGQGNTEAFF.

This chain connects TRBV28 to TRBJ2-5; D unclear. The germline V gene has CDR1 MDHEN and CDR2 SYDVKM. Trimming took 3 bases from V and 5 from J, leaving 13 bases between them. The CDR3 runs to 14 residues. DNA for the CDR3: TGTGCCAGCAGTTTTCGCCCCCCGCAGGAGACCCAGTACTTC. As protein: CASSFRPPQETQYF.

The chain is built from TRBV27 and TRBJ2-7; perhaps TRBD1 as D (7 bases). CDR1 is MNHEY, CDR2 SMNVEV, per germline (reference sequence). The CDR3 has 13 residues. Trimming left V 4 bases short and J 5 bases short, with 12 bases between. CDR3 DNA: TGTGCCAGCAGTTCCCAGGGGGGCCACGAGCAGTACTTC. It codes for CASSSQGGHEQYF.

The chain couples TRBV10-2 to TRBJ1-6; tentative D call: TRBD1 (5 bases). The germline gives CDR1 WSHSY, CDR2 SAAADI. The CDR3 contains 16 residues. V lost 6 bases, J lost 9 bases, and 21 bases lay in between. CDR3 sequence (DNA): TGCGCCAGCAGCGAAGCCGGGGGAGGGACGGGTTCACCCCTCCACTTT. This translates into CASSEAGGGTGSPLHF.

The table lists this clone with a few counts. The chain carries TRBV7-6 and TRBJ1-3; D is possibly TRBD1 (6 bases). Trimming pared 0 bases from V and 0 bases from J, leaving 9 bases between. The germline V gene has CDR1 SGHVS and CDR2 FNYEAQ. CDR3 length: 16 residues. CDR3 sequence (DNA): TGTGCCAGCAGCTTAGCAGGGGGTCCCTCTGGAAACACCATATATTTT. Amino acids: CASSLAGGPSGNTIYF.

The rearrangement links TRBV5-5 to TRBJ1-2; the D gene is possibly TRBD1 (5 bases). V was shortened by 7 bases and J by 5 bases, with 9 bases between the two germline ends. Per the germline V gene, CDR1 is SGHKS and CDR2 is YYEKEE (reference sequence). The CDR3 has 11 residues. The CDR3 loop is CASGGTYGYTF. In DNA, the CDR3 is TGTGCCAGCGGCGGGACTTATGGCTACACCTTC.

The rearrangement links TRBV3-1 (or the pseudogene TRBV3-2) to TRBJ1-5, with D uncertain. Trimming removed 1 base from V and 0 bases from J, with 4 bases in between. The V gene's germline CDR1 is LGHDT and CDR2 YNNKEL (reference sequence). This CDR3 contains 14 residues. CDR3 DNA: TGTGCCAGCAGCCAAGGCTATAGCAATCAGCCCCAGCATTTT. As protein: CASSQGYSNQPQHF.